The clone carrying this T cell receptor (beta chain) has more than one count but fewer than ten. Its target is not known. The data are from a study of T-cell memory formation after mild COVID-19. Broader study findings: Some clones that responded were present in memory (sampled pre-infection), which suggests cross-reactive memory joined. Contracting CD4+ clones lay largely in CM and EM, with CD8+ ones residing in EMRA.

TCR alpha and TCR beta cDNA libraries with sample barcodes and UMIs came from 5'RACE using constant-segment primers. TCRdb redid the calling of the 5' RACE reads with MiXCR, one entry per CDR3 protein. This sample yields about 400,000 distinct CDR3 sequences, of which 20% to 25% are seen a single time; around 8.1% belongs to the top ten. With 6 bases clipped from V and 5 bases from J, the junction kept 10 bases outside the gene matches. CDR3 size: 15 residues. The source is an adult woman who had mild COVID-19 (a few samples of this study predate the infection). Cell type and time point are not known. The V call is TRBV12-3 or TRBV12-4, the J call TRBJ2-5; 9 bases agree with TRBD2. The source material was PBMCs or a T cell subset sorted from them (not recorded which). CDR3 nucleotides: TGTGCCAGCAGCCCTCGGAGGGGACTAGCTGAGACCCAGTACTTC. It specifies CASSPRRGLAETQYF.